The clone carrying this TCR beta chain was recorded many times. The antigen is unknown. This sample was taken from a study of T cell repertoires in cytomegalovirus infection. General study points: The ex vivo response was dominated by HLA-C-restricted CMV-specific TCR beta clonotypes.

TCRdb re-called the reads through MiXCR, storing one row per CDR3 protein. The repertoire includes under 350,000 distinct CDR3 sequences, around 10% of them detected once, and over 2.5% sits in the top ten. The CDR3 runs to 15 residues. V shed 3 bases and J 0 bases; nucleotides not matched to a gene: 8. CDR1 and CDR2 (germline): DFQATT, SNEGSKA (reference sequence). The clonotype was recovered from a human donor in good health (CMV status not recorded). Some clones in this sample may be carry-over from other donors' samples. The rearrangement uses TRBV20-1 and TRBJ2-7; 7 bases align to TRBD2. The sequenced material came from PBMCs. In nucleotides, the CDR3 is TGCAGTGCTAGGGACCCCAGCGGGGACTCCTACGAGCAGTACTTC. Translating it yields CSARDPSGDSYEQYF.